This TCR beta chain was identified in a study of PD-L1 blockade in urothelial cancer (dated by TCRdb to about 2017). With respect to the entire study: All patients started therapy in about 2014 and received atezolizumab 1,200 mg intravenously every 3 weeks. About 85% of the 29 patients were males with bladder-origin urothelial cancer, and about 60% of the 29 reported a prior smoking history. An exploratory multi-omic analysis was conducted of the somatic, immune and clinical correlates of response to PD-L1 blockade with atezolizumab in urothelial cancer. Pretreatment tumor samples and matched peripheral blood, collected serially before and after atezolizumab treatment, underwent TCR sequencing. Blood samples gave a median of about 140,000 T cells and 80,000 to 95,000 unique TCRs, with a median clonality of approximately 0.08. Several patients achieved durable clinical benefit and about 19 did not. Durable clinical benefit was defined as progression-free survival longer than 6 months, and TCR features were also tested against progression-free and overall survival. Around 30 patients had pretreatment blood TCR-seq, some 24 had at least one posttreatment blood collection, and some 24 had tumor TCR-seq. Blood samples were analyzed 3 weeks after the start of treatment (second dose) and 6 weeks after the start of treatment. Patients had an ECOG performance status of 0 or 1 and had received between 0 and 3 prior chemotherapy regimens. Whole exome sequencing and RNA sequencing of pretreatment tumors were performed alongside TCR sequencing in the same patients.

CDR1 and CDR2 were assigned from the germline V gene as MDHEN and SYDVKM. The CDR3 starts with the cysteine, ends with the phenylalanine, and has 14 residues. The only DNA kept is the CDR3, 42 bases in frame from the first base. V sheds 6 bases and J sheds 0 bases, leaving 12 bases between their ends. On this clone itself: This receptor's antigen is unknown. Base qualities are not provided; no much larger clone lies one nucleotide away.

Results the study describes overall, beyond this receptor: A pretreatment peripheral blood TCR clonality below the median was linked to improved progression-free and overall survival. Small sample size (n ≈ 27) and many exploratory analyses mean the results are intended to be hypothesis-generating. Patients with durable benefit showed greater expansion of tumor-associated TCR clones in peripheral blood 3 weeks after starting treatment (n ≈ 23, p = 0.022).

This specimen's time point label, interpreted: pretreatment peripheral blood. The cohort included 29 patients with locally advanced or metastatic urothelial carcinoma who were treated at Memorial Sloan Kettering on a trial protocol. Peripheral blood mononuclear cells were collected pretreatment and during treatment, at between 1 and 8 total time points per patient. The Qiagen DNeasy Blood extraction kit was used to purify genomic DNA from total PBMCs and from tumor samples. PBMCs were collected pretreatment and during treatment, and were isolated and stored as previously described. Synthetic TCR analog templates were spiked into each PCR to estimate absolute template abundance from read counts. The immunoSEQ assay used bias-controlled V and J gene primers to amplify TCRbeta CDR3 regions from genomic DNA. Sequencing of rearranged TCRbeta segments was performed at approximately 20X coverage. Per the authors' processing: Clustering was used to correct sequencing errors, and CDR3s were annotated against IMGT so that V, D and J genes could be assigned. Only productive TCRbeta rearrangements were used in downstream analyses, excluding out-of-frame or stop-codon sequences. To compute clonality, Shannon entropy was normalized by the log of the number of unique productive sequences and then subtracted from one. Fisher's exact test with Benjamini-Hochberg correction, using a cutoff of adjusted p below 0.01, was how clones that differed between time points or between blood and tumor were identified. TCRdb took over this immuneACCESS table, retaining in-frame rearrangements with V and J assigned. Such tables are incomplete; in checked studies, under half of the missing clones stem from an unresolved V gene, and the remainder is unexplained. V, J and clone size were drawn from that table, and D and trimming were deduced from the DNA. This sample gives tens of thousands of clones in total; roughly 84% of them show up just once. Roughly 1.3% of the sample comes from the top ten.

This TCR was recovered from a man aged 50-59 years with urothelial cancer. This sequence uses TRBV28 and TRBJ2-7, and the D gene may be TRBD1, 6 bases matching. The source was PBMCs, collected around atezolizumab (anti-PD-L1) treatment. The sequenced DNA is TGTGCCAGCAGGCAACAGGGAAACTCCTACGAGCAGTACTTC. It codes for CASRQQGNSYEQYF. The full variable domain, completed from the reference TRBV28 and TRBJ2-7 proteins outside the CDR3, reads DVKVTQSSRYLVKRTGEKVFLECVQDMDHENMFWYRQDPGLGLRLIYFSYDVKMKEKGDIPEGYSVSREKKERFSLILESASTNQTSMYLCASRQQGNSYEQYFGPGTRLTVT.